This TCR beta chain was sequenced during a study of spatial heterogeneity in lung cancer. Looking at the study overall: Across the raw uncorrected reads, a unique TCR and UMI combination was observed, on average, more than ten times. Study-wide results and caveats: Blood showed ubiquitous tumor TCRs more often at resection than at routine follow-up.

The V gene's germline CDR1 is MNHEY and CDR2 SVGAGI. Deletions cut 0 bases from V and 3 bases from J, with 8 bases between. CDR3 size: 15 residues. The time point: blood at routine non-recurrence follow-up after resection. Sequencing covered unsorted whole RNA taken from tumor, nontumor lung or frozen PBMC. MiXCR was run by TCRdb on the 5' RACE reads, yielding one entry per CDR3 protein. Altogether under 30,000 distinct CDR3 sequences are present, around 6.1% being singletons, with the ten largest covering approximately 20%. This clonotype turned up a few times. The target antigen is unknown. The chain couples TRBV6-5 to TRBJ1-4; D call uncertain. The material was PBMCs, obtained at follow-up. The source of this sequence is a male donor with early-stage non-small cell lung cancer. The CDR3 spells CASSYSPNSNEKLFF. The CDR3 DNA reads TGTGCCAGCAGTTACTCGCCCAATTCTAATGAAAAACTGTTTTTT.